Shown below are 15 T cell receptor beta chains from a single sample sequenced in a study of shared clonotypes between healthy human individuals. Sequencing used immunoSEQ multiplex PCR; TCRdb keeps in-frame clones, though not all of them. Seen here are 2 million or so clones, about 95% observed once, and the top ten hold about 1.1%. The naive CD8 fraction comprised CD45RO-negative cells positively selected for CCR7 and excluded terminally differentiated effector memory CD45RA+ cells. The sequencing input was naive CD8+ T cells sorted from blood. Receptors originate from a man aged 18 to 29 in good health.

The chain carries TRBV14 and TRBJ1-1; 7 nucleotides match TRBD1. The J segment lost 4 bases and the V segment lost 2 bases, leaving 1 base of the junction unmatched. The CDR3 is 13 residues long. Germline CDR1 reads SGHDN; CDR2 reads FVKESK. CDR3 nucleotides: TGTGCCAGCAGCCAAACAGGGGTCACTGAAGCTTTCTTT. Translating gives CASSQTGVTEAFF.

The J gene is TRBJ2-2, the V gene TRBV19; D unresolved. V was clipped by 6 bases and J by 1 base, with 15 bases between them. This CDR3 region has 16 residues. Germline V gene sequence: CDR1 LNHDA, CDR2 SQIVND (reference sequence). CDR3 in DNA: TGTGCCAGTAGACCTCTCCCCGGGTTGAACACCGGGGAGCTGTTTTTT. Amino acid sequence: CASRPLPGLNTGELFF.

Written as DNA, the CDR3 is TGTGCCAGTAGTATGATGATTGGTGAAGAGACCCAGTACTTC. Its protein product is CASSMMIGEETQYF. The genes are TRBV19 and TRBJ2-5; no clear D gene. Per the germline V gene, CDR1 is LNHDA and CDR2 is SQIVND (reference sequence). The CDR3 totals 14 residues. V was clipped by 3 bases and J by 3 bases, with 11 bases between them.

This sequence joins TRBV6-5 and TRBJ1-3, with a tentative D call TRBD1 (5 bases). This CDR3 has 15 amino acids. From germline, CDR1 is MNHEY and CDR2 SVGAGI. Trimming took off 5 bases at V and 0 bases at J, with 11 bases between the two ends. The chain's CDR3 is CASSVTGSSGNTIYF. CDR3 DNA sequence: TGTGCCAGCAGTGTTACAGGTAGCTCTGGAAACACCATATATTTT.

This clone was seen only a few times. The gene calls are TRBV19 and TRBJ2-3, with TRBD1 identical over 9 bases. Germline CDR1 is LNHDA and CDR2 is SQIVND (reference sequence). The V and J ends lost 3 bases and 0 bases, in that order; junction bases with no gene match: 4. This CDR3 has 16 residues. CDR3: CASSMFGTGSTDTQYF. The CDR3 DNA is TGTGCCAGTAGTATGTTCGGGACAGGGAGCACAGATACGCAGTATTTT.

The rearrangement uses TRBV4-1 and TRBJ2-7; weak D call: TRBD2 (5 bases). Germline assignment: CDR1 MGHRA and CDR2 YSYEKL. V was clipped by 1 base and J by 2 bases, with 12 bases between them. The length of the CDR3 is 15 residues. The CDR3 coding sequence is TGCGCCAGCAGCCAAGGGCCTAGCCGAACCTACGAGCAGTACTTC. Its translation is CASSQGPSRTYEQYF.

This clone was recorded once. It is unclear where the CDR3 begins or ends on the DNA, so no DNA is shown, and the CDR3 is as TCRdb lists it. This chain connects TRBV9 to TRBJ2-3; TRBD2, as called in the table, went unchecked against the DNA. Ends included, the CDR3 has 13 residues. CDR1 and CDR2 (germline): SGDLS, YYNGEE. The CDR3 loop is CASSPEGGERSIF.

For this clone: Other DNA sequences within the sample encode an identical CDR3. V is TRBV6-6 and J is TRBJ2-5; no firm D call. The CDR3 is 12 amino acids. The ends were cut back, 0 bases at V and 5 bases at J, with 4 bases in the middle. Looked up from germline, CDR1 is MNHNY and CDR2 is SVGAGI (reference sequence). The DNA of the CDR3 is TGTGCCAGCAGTTACTCGAGGGAGACCCAGTACTTC. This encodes CASSYSRETQYF.

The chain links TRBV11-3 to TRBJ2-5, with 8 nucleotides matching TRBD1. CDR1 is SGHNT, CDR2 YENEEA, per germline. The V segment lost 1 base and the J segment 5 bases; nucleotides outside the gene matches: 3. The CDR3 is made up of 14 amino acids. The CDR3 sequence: CASSLGTGTETQYF. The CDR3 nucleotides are TGTGCCAGCAGCTTAGGGACAGGGACGGAGACCCAGTACTTC.

CDR3 loop: CASSLIAGGGTDTQYF. The CDR3 DNA is TGTGCCAGCAGTTTAATAGCGGGGGGCGGTACAGATACGCAGTATTTT. The chain recombines TRBV27 with TRBJ2-3; 10 bases match TRBD2. Germline CDR1 MNHEY, CDR2 SMNVEV (reference sequence). V shed 2 bases and J 3 bases; nucleotides not matched to a gene: 5. The CDR3 is made up of 16 amino acids.

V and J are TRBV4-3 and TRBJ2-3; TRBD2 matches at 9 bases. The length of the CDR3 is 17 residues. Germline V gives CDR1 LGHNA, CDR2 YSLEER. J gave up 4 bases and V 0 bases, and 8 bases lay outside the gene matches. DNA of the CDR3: TGCGCCAGCAGCCAAGATCCGGTAGCGGGGGAGGCAGATACGCAGTATTTT. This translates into CASSQDPVAGEADTQYF.

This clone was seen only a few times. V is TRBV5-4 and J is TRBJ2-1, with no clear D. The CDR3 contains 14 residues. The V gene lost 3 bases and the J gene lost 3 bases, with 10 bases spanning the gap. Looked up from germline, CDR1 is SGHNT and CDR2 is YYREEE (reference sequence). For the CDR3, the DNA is TGTGCCAGCAGCTCTCCGGGTAACTACAATGAGCAGTTCTTC. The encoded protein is CASSSPGNYNEQFF.

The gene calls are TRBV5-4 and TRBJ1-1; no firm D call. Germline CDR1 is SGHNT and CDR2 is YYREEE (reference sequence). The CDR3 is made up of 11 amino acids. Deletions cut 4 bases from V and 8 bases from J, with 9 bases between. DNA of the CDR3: TGTGCCAGCAGCCGAGGATACGAAGCTTTCTTT. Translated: CASSRGYEAFF.

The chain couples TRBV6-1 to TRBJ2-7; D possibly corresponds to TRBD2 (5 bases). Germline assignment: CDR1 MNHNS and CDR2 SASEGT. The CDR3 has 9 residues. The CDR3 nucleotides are TGTGGACCCAAAGCGGCGCAGTACTTC. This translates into CGPKAAQYF.

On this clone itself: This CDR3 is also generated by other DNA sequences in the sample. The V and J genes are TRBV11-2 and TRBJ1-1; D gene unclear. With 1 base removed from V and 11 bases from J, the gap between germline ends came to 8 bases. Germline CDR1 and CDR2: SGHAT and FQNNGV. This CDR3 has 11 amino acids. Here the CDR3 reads CASSLGVEAFF. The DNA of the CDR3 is TGTGCCAGCAGCTTAGGAGTCGAGGCTTTCTTT.